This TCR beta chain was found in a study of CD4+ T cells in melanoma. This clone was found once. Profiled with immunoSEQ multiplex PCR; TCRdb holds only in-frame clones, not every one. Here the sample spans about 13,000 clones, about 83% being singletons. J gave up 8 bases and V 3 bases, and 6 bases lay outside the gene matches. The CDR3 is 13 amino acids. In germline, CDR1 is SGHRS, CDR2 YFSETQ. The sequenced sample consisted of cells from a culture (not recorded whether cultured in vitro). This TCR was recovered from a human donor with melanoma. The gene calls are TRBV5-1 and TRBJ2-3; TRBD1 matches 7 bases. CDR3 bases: TGCGCCAGCAGCTCCCGGGACAGTGGTACGCAGTATTTT. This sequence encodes CASSSRDSGTQYF.